What follows are 20 T cell receptor beta chains derived from one specimen sequenced in a study of T cell repertoires in cytomegalovirus infection. TCRdb redid the calling of the reads with MiXCR, one entry per CDR3 protein. The table lists 600,000 to 700,000 distinct CDR3 sequences, approximately 33% of them singletons. Antigens of these TCRs are unknown. Source: cultured PBMCs, taken from culture after CMV antigen stimulation. Receptors originate from a human donor in good health (CMV status not recorded). Some clones in this sample may be carry-over from other donors' samples.

In this sample, this clonotype turned up a few times. The chain carries TRBV7-9 and TRBJ2-2; 11 nucleotides agree with TRBD2. This CDR3 has 16 amino acids. J gave up 4 bases and V 7 bases, and 8 bases lay outside the gene matches. Looked up from germline, CDR1 is SEHNR and CDR2 is FQNEAQ (reference sequence). CDR3 loop: CASNSLAGGLTGELFF. For the CDR3, the DNA is TGTGCCAGCAACTCCCTAGCGGGGGGCCTCACCGGGGAGCTGTTTTTT. The full variable domain, with the rest looked up from reference TRBV7-9 and TRBJ2-2, is DTGVSQNPRHKITKRGQNVTFRCDPISEHNRLYWYRQTLGQGPEFLTYFQNEAQLEKSRLLSDRFSAERPKGSFSTLEIQRTEQGDSAMYLCASNSLAGGLTGELFFGEGSRLTVL.

This clonotype appeared a few times. The chain recombines TRBV12-5 with TRBJ1-6, with D unresolved. Trimming removed 2 bases at V and 8 bases at J, with 16 bases between. The V gene's germline CDR1 is LGHNT and CDR2 FRNRAP. The CDR3 has 16 residues. The CDR3: CASGLRTLGFYSPLHF. As DNA, the CDR3 is TGTGCTAGTGGTTTGCGCACTTTGGGATTTTATTCACCCCTCCACTTT.

This clonotype turned up a few times. The rearrangement joins TRBV6-2 or TRBV6-3 to TRBJ2-3, with D uncertain. The V end lost 8 bases, the J end lost 0 bases, and 15 bases lay between the germline ends. The CDR3 consists of 15 residues. Germline assignment: CDR1 MNHEY and CDR2 SVGEGT. In DNA form, the CDR3 reads TGTGCCAGCTGGAGCAGAACTGCTAGCACAGATACGCAGTATTTT. Protein sequence: CASWSRTASTDTQYF.

This clonotype was counted only a few times. The J gene is TRBJ1-1, the V gene TRBV5-4; a possible D gene is TRBD1 (5 bases). V was shortened by 3 bases and J by 1 base, with 13 bases between the two germline ends. Germline V gene data show CDR1 as SGHNT and CDR2 as YYREEE (reference sequence). This CDR3 has 15 amino acids. CDR3 residues: CASSYPGFTNTEAFF. In DNA, the CDR3 is TGTGCCAGCAGCTACCCAGGGTTCACGAACACTGAAGCTTTCTTT.

The J gene is TRBJ2-5, the V gene TRBV2; no definite D call. This CDR3 spans 15 amino acids. V shed 7 bases and J shed 2 bases, with 17 bases lying between them. The V gene's germline CDR1 is SNHLY and CDR2 FYNNEI. CDR3 protein: CASTPGSTLQETQYF. The CDR3 DNA reads as TGTGCCAGCACCCCTGGATCGACATTGCAAGAGACCCAGTACTTC.

V is TRBV20-1 and J is TRBJ1-5; the match to TRBD1 covers 8 bases. Trimming cost V 6 bases and J 7 bases; bases outside gene matches: 8. From germline, CDR1 is DFQATT and CDR2 SNEGSKA (reference sequence). The CDR3 extends over 13 amino acids. DNA for the CDR3: TGCAGTGCCAGCGGACAGGGTAGCCAGCCCCAGCATTTT. Amino acid sequence: CSASGQGSQPQHF.

This clonotype was recorded at least ten times. J is TRBJ1-2 and V is TRBV7-2; TRBD1 matches at 8 bases. The V gene's germline CDR1 is SGHTA and CDR2 FQGNSA. The V and J ends lost 5 bases and 4 bases, in that order; junction bases with no gene match: 3. This CDR3 is 13 amino acids long. The CDR3 DNA reads as TGTGCCAGCAGCCAGGGACAGGCCTATGGCTACACCTTC. Protein product: CASSQGQAYGYTF.

CDR3 loop: CASSMEGWNTEAFF. Written as DNA, the CDR3 is TGTGCCAGCAGTATGGAGGGATGGAACACTGAAGCTTTCTTT. V is TRBV6-1 and J is TRBJ1-1; D uncertain. This CDR3 has 14 residues. CDR1 MNHNS and CDR2 SASEGT come from the germline V gene. V was pared by 5 bases and J by 1 base, with 11 bases between.

V gene TRBV7-2 combines with J gene TRBJ2-7, with D perhaps being TRBD1 or TRBD2 (6 bases each). CDR1 and CDR2 from the germline V gene are SGHTA and FQGNSA. The ends were cut back, 7 bases at V and 7 bases at J, with 23 bases in the middle. This CDR3 is 15 amino acids long. The CDR3 reads CASTPGWGAGGEQYF. In DNA, the CDR3 is TGTGCCAGCACCCCTGGATGGGGGGCCGGCGGTGAGCAGTACTTC. The full variable domain, its missing parts supplied by reference TRBV7-2 and TRBJ2-7, is GAGVSQSPSNKVTEKGKDVELRCDPISGHTALYWYRQSLGQGLEFLIYFQGNSAPDKSGLPSDRFSAERTGGSVSTLTIQRTQQEDSAVYLCASTPGWGAGGEQYFGPGTRLTVT.

This clonotype was observed a handful of times. V is TRBV5-4 and J is TRBJ2-7, with 9 bases aligning to TRBD2. This CDR3 is built from 15 residues. V was clipped by 4 bases and J by 5 bases; unmatched bases: 10. Germline V lookup: CDR1 SGHNT, CDR2 YYREEE (reference sequence). The CDR3 spells CASSPYSGSRNEQYF. The CDR3 DNA sequence: TGTGCCAGCAGCCCTTATAGCGGGAGCCGCAACGAGCAGTACTTC.

This clonotype was counted between two and nine times. The chain couples TRBV7-2 to TRBJ2-5, with D possibly TRBD2 on 6 matching bases. The CDR3 is 14 residues long. The V and J ends lost 5 bases and 5 bases respectively, with 15 bases between them. Germline values: CDR1 SGHTA, CDR2 FQGNSA. The CDR3: CASSHSGRPETQYF. In nucleotides, the CDR3 is TGTGCCAGCAGCCACTCCGGGAGACCGGAGACCCAGTACTTC. Full variable domain (missing parts from reference TRBV7-2 and TRBJ2-5): GAGVSQSPSNKVTEKGKDVELRCDPISGHTALYWYRQSLGQGLEFLIYFQGNSAPDKSGLPSDRFSAERTGGSVSTLTIQRTQQEDSAVYLCASSHSGRPETQYFGPGTRLLVL.

J is TRBJ1-1 and V is TRBV4-1, with 8 bases identical to TRBD1. This CDR3 comprises 17 residues. The germline CDR1 and CDR2 sequences are MGHRA and YSYEKL. V lost 4 bases, J lost 3 bases, and 13 bases stayed unmatched. The CDR3 DNA sequence: TGCGCCAGCAGCCCCGTGGACAGGGCTTATGCGGACACTGAAGCTTTCTTT. Translating it yields CASSPVDRAYADTEAFF.

The chain combines TRBV23-1 with TRBJ2-5; TRBD1 agrees at 8 bases. TRBV23-1 is marked as an open reading frame, function uncertain. The CDR3 contains 19 residues. V shed 4 bases and J 5 bases; nucleotides not matched to a gene: 21. As DNA, the CDR3 is TGCGCCAGCAGTCTTGGACAGGGTTTTGCCCCCCACAGCCTGGAGACCCAGTACTTC. Its translation: CASSLGQGFAPHSLETQYF.

This clonotype was seen only a few times. The chain carries TRBV12-3 or TRBV12-4 and TRBJ2-5, with D possibly being TRBD2 (5 bases). V was shortened by 3 bases and J by 5 bases, with 16 bases between the two germline ends. This CDR3 is 15 amino acids long. The CDR3 loop reads CASSLGRNSRETQYF. CDR3 DNA: TGTGCCAGCAGTTTGGGGAGAAATTCGAGGGAGACCCAGTACTTC.

This clonotype was counted a few times. V gene TRBV7-2 combines with J gene TRBJ1-1; a weak D match, TRBD1 (5 bases). The CDR3 is made up of 14 amino acids. CDR1 is SGHTA and CDR2 is FQGNSA in the germline V gene. V lost 2 bases and J 7 bases, leaving 14 bases between the germline ends. CDR3 region: CASSLLVTEVEAFF. The CDR3 DNA follows: TGTGCCAGCAGCTTATTGGTGACAGAGGTTGAAGCTTTCTTT. The full variable domain, its missing parts supplied by reference TRBV7-2 and TRBJ1-1, is GAGVSQSPSNKVTEKGKDVELRCDPISGHTALYWYRQSLGQGLEFLIYFQGNSAPDKSGLPSDRFSAERTGGSVSTLTIQRTQQEDSAVYLCASSLLVTEVEAFFGQGTRLTVV.

The J gene is TRBJ2-4, the V gene TRBV11-2, with TRBD1 matching 8 bases. Germline lookup yields CDR1 SGHAT and CDR2 FQNNGV. The V segment lost 4 bases and the J segment 6 bases; nucleotides outside the gene matches: 5. There are 14 residues in the CDR3. The CDR3 DNA sequence: TGTGCCAGCAGCTCGATACAGGGGGTAAACATTCAGTACTTC. It yields the protein CASSSIQGVNIQYF.

This rearrangement joins TRBV6-6 to TRBJ2-1; weak D call: TRBD2 (5 bases). V was trimmed by 10 bases and J by 1 base, leaving 14 bases between them. The germline gives CDR1 MNHNY, CDR2 SVGAGI (reference sequence). This CDR3 is 14 amino acids long. The CDR3 loop reads CATSKSGSYNEQFF. CDR3 coding DNA: TGTGCCACCTCAAAAAGCGGTTCCTACAATGAGCAGTTCTTC.

This chain joins TRBV4-3 and TRBJ2-3; the D gene is possibly TRBD2 (6 bases). Trimming cost V 0 bases and J 4 bases, with 11 bases left between them. This CDR3 has 15 residues. CDR1 LGHNA and CDR2 YSLEER come from the germline V gene. The chain's CDR3 is CASSQEYGSADTQYF. CDR3 nucleotide sequence: TGCGCCAGCAGCCAAGAGTACGGGAGTGCAGATACGCAGTATTTT.

This clonotype has a count of ten or more. The chain joins TRBV7-2 to TRBJ1-5, with D unresolved. CDR3 length equals 15 residues. CDR1 and CDR2 (germline): SGHTA, FQGNSA. Trimming removed 1 base at V and 0 bases at J, with 7 bases between. CDR3 amino acids: CASSLESGSNQPQHF. CDR3 in DNA: TGTGCCAGCAGCTTAGAGAGTGGTAGCAATCAGCCCCAGCATTTT.

This clonotype has only one observation. J is TRBJ2-7 and V is TRBV12-3 or TRBV12-4, with D possibly matching TRBD1 (5 bases). The V end lost 5 bases, the J end lost 5 bases, and 13 bases lay between the germline ends. The CDR3 contains 13 residues. The CDR3 protein is CASSLARAHEQYF. The DNA for the CDR3 is TGTGCCAGCAGTCTCGCCAGGGCTCACGAGCAGTACTTC.